These 9 T cell receptor beta chains came from one sample sequenced in a study of blood T cell repertoires in COVID-19. Assay used: immunoSEQ multiplex PCR; TCRdb lists only in-frame clones, some missing. The sample shows approximately 220,000 clones, 86% of them seen only once. The sequenced material came from PBMCs or T cells enriched from blood (not recorded which). Receptors were obtained from a woman under 40 who had been exposed to COVID-19.

The genes are TRBV19 and TRBJ1-6; TRBD1 aligns across 8 bases. This CDR3 comprises 18 residues. V lost 7 bases and J lost 3; bases outside the gene matches: 14. Germline assignment: CDR1 LNHDA and CDR2 SQIVND (reference sequence). CDR3 sequence: CASIDVPGQVFYNSPLHF. CDR3 DNA sequence: TGTGCCAGTATTGATGTCCCGGGACAGGTATTCTATAATTCACCCCTCCACTTT.

This clone showed up just once. The chain is built from TRBV10-2 and TRBJ1-5, with D tentatively TRBD1 (6 bases). Deletions cut 2 bases from V and 2 bases from J, with 13 bases between. The CDR3 contains 16 residues. Germline-derived CDR1 and CDR2 are WSHSY and SAAADI. The CDR3 sequence: CASSEGYRVGNQPQHF. The CDR3 DNA reads TGCGCCAGCAGTGAGGGTTACAGGGTGGGCAATCAGCCCCAGCATTTT.

This clone was seen a single time. V usage is TRBV28 and J usage is TRBJ2-5, with D tentatively TRBD1 (7 bases). This CDR3 is built from 13 residues. V was clipped by 6 bases and J by 1 base, with 9 bases between them. Germline V gives CDR1 MDHEN, CDR2 SYDVKM. CDR3 nucleotides: TGTGCCAGCAGCCAGGGGGGCCAAGAGACCCAGTACTTC. Translating it yields CASSQGGQETQYF.

The chain carries TRBV21-1 and TRBJ1-5; the table's D call, TRBD1, was not checked against the DNA. TRBV21-1 is a pseudogene. This CDR3 has 16 amino acids. The CDR3, as DNA: TGTGCCAGCAGCAAACAGGGAAGGGTCGGCAATCAGCCCCAGCATTTT. Its translation: CASSKQGRVGNQPQHF.

V gene TRBV11-2 combines with J gene TRBJ2-3; a possible D gene is TRBD2 (5 bases). The V and J ends lost 5 bases and 1 base respectively, with 10 bases between them. Germline CDR1 reads SGHAT; CDR2 reads FQNNGV. CDR3 length equals 14 residues. The CDR3 DNA reads TGTGCCAGCAGCCGGACTGACGGCACAGATACGCAGTATTTT. This encodes CASSRTDGTDTQYF.

CDR3 bases: TGTGCCATCAGTCCGGGACAAAGCCAAGAGACCCAGTACTTC. This encodes CAISPGQSQETQYF. This chain links TRBV10-3 with TRBJ2-5, with D perhaps TRBD1 (6 bases). V lost 5 bases and J 1 base, leaving 11 bases between the germline ends. The length of the CDR3 is 14 residues. The germline CDR1 and CDR2 sequences are ENHRY and SYGVKD.

The CDR3 region has the DNA TGTGCCAGTCAGCGGTCCGGGAATAATTCACCCCTCCACTTT. Protein: CASQRSGNNSPLHF. The V gene is TRBV6-5, the J gene TRBJ1-6; no reliable D call. The germline CDR1 and CDR2 sequences are MNHEY and SVGAGI. CDR3 length: 14 residues. The germline V and J ends were trimmed by 9 bases and 5 bases, with 14 bases remaining between them.

The chain uses TRBV6-1 and TRBJ2-6; D not resolved. V was pared by 2 bases and J by 0 bases, with 5 bases between. The CDR3 is 15 residues long. Germline V lookup: CDR1 MNHNS, CDR2 SASEGT. The CDR3 sequence is CASSEQVSGANVLTF. CDR3 nucleotide sequence: TGTGCCAGCAGTGAACAGGTCTCTGGGGCCAACGTCCTGACTTTC.

The chain carries TRBV5-1 and TRBJ2-1, with D possibly being TRBD2 (6 bases). This CDR3 has 15 residues. CDR1 is SGHRS, CDR2 YFSETQ, per germline. Between the trimmed V and J ends, which lost 1 base and 0 bases, there was a span of 8 bases. CDR3 nucleotide sequence: TGCGCCAGCAGCTTGTTCGGGAGCTCCTACAATGAGCAGTTCTTC. This translates into CASSLFGSSYNEQFF.